Listed below are T cell receptor beta chains from one sample, sequenced in a study of cytomegalovirus exposure and HLA in healthy donors. The data were produced by immunoSEQ multiplex PCR, yet TCRdb's version contains in-frame clones alone and is incomplete. The table includes 150,000 to 200,000 clones, over 75% detected once. The sample comprised PBMCs. Receptors were obtained from a girl under three years old in good health and CMV-seronegative. Each CDR3 is given with its conserved first and last residue. D genes are given only for firm matches. A clone size is listed for some rows: how often the clone was seen (once, few, many), or a class if it is expanded.

v_call: TRBV27
j_call: TRBJ1-5
clone_size: NA
d_call: NA
cdr3_length: 14
cdr3_aa: CASSLGVTGAPQHF
cdr3_nt: TGTGCCAGCAGTTTAGGGGTGACAGGTGCGCCCCAGCATTTT

v_call: TRBV15
j_call: TRBJ1-6
clone_size: NA
d_call: TRBD1
cdr3_length: 15
cdr3_aa: CATSRDRQGNSPLHF
cdr3_nt: TGTGCCACCAGCAGAGATCGACAGGGGAATTCACCCCTCCACTTT

v_call: TRBV7-6
j_call: TRBJ2-5
clone_size: NA
d_call: TRBD2
cdr3_length: 16
cdr3_aa: CASSLRTSGSQETQYF
cdr3_nt: TGTGCCAGCAGCTTACGGACTAGCGGATCGCAAGAGACCCAGTACTTC

v_call: TRBV9
j_call: TRBJ1-4
clone_size: NA
d_call: TRBD1
cdr3_length: 14
cdr3_aa: CASSKTGTNEKLFF
cdr3_nt: TGTGCCAGCAGTAAGACAGGGACTAATGAAAAACTGTTTTTT

v_call: TRBV4-1
j_call: TRBJ1-2
clone_size: NA
d_call: NA
cdr3_length: 14
cdr3_aa: CASSQDLKSRGYTF
cdr3_nt: TGCGCCAGCAGCCAAGATCTTAAGAGTCGGGGCTACACCTTC

v_call: TRBV5-4
j_call: TRBJ2-1
clone_size: NA
d_call: TRBD1
cdr3_length: 15
cdr3_aa: CASSFGQGFYNEQFF
cdr3_nt: TGTGCCAGCAGCTTCGGACAGGGGTTCTACAATGAGCAGTTCTTC

v_call: TRBV18
j_call: TRBJ2-1
clone_size: NA
d_call: TRBD2
cdr3_length: 15
cdr3_aa: CASSFGRARYNEQFF
cdr3_nt: TGTGCCAGCTCATTCGGGAGGGCCCGCTACAATGAGCAGTTCTTC

v_call: TRBV5-4
j_call: TRBJ2-2
clone_size: NA
d_call: TRBD2
cdr3_length: 12
cdr3_aa: CASSPGGGELFF
cdr3_nt: TGTGCCAGCAGCCCGGGGGGCGGGGAGCTGTTTTTT

v_call: TRBV14
j_call: TRBJ2-3
clone_size: NA
d_call: NA
cdr3_length: 15
cdr3_aa: CASSQQRANTDTQYF
cdr3_nt: TGTGCCAGCAGCCAGCAGCGGGCCAACACAGATACGCAGTATTTT

v_call: TRBV23-1
j_call: TRBJ2-1
clone_size: NA
d_call: TRBD2
cdr3_length: 18
cdr3_aa: CASYPGLAGEENGNEQFF
cdr3_nt: TGCGCCAGCTACCCGGGACTAGCGGGAGAGGAAAATGGCAATGAGCAGTTCTTC

v_call: TRBV7-8
j_call: TRBJ1-5
clone_size: NA
d_call: NA
cdr3_length: 14
cdr3_aa: CASSEGHSNQPQHF
cdr3_nt: TGTGCCAGCAGCGAGGGACATAGCAATCAGCCCCAGCATTTT

v_call: TRBV4-1
j_call: TRBJ2-3
clone_size: NA
d_call: TRBD2
cdr3_length: 16
cdr3_aa: CASSPLLAGGPDTQYF
cdr3_nt: TGCGCCAGCAGCCCTTTACTAGCGGGGGGGCCAGATACGCAGTATTTT

v_call: TRBV30
j_call: TRBJ1-2
clone_size: NA
d_call: NA
cdr3_length: 10
cdr3_aa: CAWSGLNYTF
cdr3_nt: TGTGCCTGGAGTGGACTAAACTACACCTTC

v_call: TRBV10-3
j_call: TRBJ2-3
clone_size: few
d_call: TRBD2
cdr3_length: 18
cdr3_aa: CAISERGASGGITDTQYF
cdr3_nt: TGTGCCATCAGTGAGAGGGGGGCTAGCGGGGGGATCACAGATACGCAGTATTTT

v_call: TRBV18
j_call: TRBJ2-7
clone_size: NA
d_call: TRBD1
cdr3_length: 12
cdr3_aa: CASSQDRDEQYF
cdr3_nt: TGTGCCAGCTCCCAAGACAGGGACGAGCAGTACTTC

v_call: TRBV18
j_call: TRBJ2-1
clone_size: NA
d_call: TRBD2
cdr3_length: 15
cdr3_aa: CASSPRTSTYNEQFF
cdr3_nt: TGTGCCAGCTCACCGAGGACTAGTACCTACAATGAGCAGTTCTTC

v_call: TRBV4-1
j_call: TRBJ2-7
clone_size: NA
d_call: NA
cdr3_length: 12
cdr3_aa: CASSQIGYEQYF
cdr3_nt: TGCGCCAGCAGCCAAATCGGCTACGAGCAGTACTTC

v_call: TRBV18
j_call: TRBJ1-2
clone_size: NA
d_call: NA
cdr3_length: 14
cdr3_aa: CASSLGQGSYGYTF
cdr3_nt: TGTGCCAGCTCACTAGGACAAGGCAGCTATGGCTACACCTTC

v_call: TRBV4-2
j_call: TRBJ2-6
clone_size: NA
d_call: TRBD1
cdr3_length: 19
cdr3_aa: CASSQYPGQGASGANVLTF
cdr3_nt: TGTGCCAGCAGCCAGTACCCGGGACAGGGGGCCTCTGGGGCCAACGTCCTGACTTTC

v_call: TRBV5-1
j_call: TRBJ2-2
clone_size: NA
d_call: NA
cdr3_length: 13
cdr3_aa: CASSTQGTGELFF
cdr3_nt: TGCGCCAGCAGCACACAGGGCACCGGGGAGCTGTTTTTT

v_call: TRBV29-1
j_call: TRBJ2-1
clone_size: NA
d_call: TRBD1
cdr3_length: 18
cdr3_aa: CSVLGTGGRTNFYNEQFF
cdr3_nt: TGCAGCGTTCTGGGGACAGGAGGCCGAACGAACTTCTACAATGAGCAGTTCTTC

v_call: TRBV7-2
j_call: TRBJ2-7
clone_size: NA
d_call: NA
cdr3_length: 17
cdr3_aa: CASSWVPNRGPRYEQYF
cdr3_nt: TGTGCCAGCAGCTGGGTGCCTAATCGAGGGCCAAGATACGAGCAGTACTTC

v_call: TRBV5-1
j_call: TRBJ2-1
clone_size: once
d_call: TRBD2
cdr3_length: 13
cdr3_aa: CASSWTRDNEQFF
cdr3_nt: TGCGCCAGCAGTTGGACTAGAGACAATGAGCAGTTCTTC

v_call: TRBV7-6
j_call: TRBJ1-1
clone_size: once
d_call: NA
cdr3_length: 18
cdr3_aa: CASSLSFIGAGSNTEAFF
cdr3_nt: TGTGCCAGCAGCTTATCTTTCATTGGGGCAGGATCGAACACTGAAGCTTTCTTT

v_call: TRBV7-2
j_call: TRBJ2-5
clone_size: few
d_call: NA
cdr3_length: 14
cdr3_aa: CASSLGTSLETQYF
cdr3_nt: TGTGCCAGCAGCTTAGGTACTAGCCTGGAGACCCAGTACTTC

v_call: TRBV27
j_call: TRBJ2-2
clone_size: NA
d_call: NA
cdr3_length: 17
cdr3_aa: CASSSVPFSRHTGELFF
cdr3_nt: TGTGCCAGCAGTTCAGTTCCTTTCTCGCGGCACACCGGGGAGCTGTTTTTT

v_call: TRBV18
j_call: TRBJ2-6
clone_size: NA
d_call: TRBD2
cdr3_length: 18
cdr3_aa: CASSAYGGVTSGANVLTF
cdr3_nt: TGTGCCAGCTCAGCCTATGGGGGGGTGACCTCTGGGGCCAACGTCCTGACTTTC

v_call: TRBV11-2
j_call: TRBJ2-2
clone_size: NA
d_call: TRBD1
cdr3_length: 14
cdr3_aa: CASSRGGSGGELFF
cdr3_nt: TGTGCCAGCAGCCGAGGGGGCTCGGGCGGGGAGCTGTTTTTT

v_call: TRBV19
j_call: TRBJ1-2
clone_size: NA
d_call: NA
cdr3_length: 14
cdr3_aa: CASRGTPGHYGYTF
cdr3_nt: TGTGCCAGTAGGGGGACTCCGGGACACTATGGCTACACCTTC